This T cell receptor beta chain was sequenced in a study of blood T cell repertoires in COVID-19. Study-wide background: Researchers got acute and convalescent COVID-19 samples from the United States, Italy and Spain.

The germline V gene has CDR1 MGHRA and CDR2 YSYEKL. This CDR3 has 18 residues. Trimming removed 1 base at V and 0 bases at J, with 18 bases between. This table comes from immunoSEQ multiplex PCR, and its TCRdb copy is limited to in-frame clones, with some not included. The table includes roughly 290,000 clones, about nine tenths detected once. The sequence came from a woman in her thirties or forties who had recovered from COVID-19. The chain uses TRBV4-1 and TRBJ1-2; a weak D match, TRBD1 (6 bases). Sequencing was done on a sample of PBMCs or T cells enriched from blood (not recorded which). This chain's CDR3 is CASSQGGQGMKANYGYTF. The DNA for the CDR3 is TGCGCCAGCAGCCAAGGGGGGCAGGGGATGAAAGCTAACTATGGCTACACCTTC.